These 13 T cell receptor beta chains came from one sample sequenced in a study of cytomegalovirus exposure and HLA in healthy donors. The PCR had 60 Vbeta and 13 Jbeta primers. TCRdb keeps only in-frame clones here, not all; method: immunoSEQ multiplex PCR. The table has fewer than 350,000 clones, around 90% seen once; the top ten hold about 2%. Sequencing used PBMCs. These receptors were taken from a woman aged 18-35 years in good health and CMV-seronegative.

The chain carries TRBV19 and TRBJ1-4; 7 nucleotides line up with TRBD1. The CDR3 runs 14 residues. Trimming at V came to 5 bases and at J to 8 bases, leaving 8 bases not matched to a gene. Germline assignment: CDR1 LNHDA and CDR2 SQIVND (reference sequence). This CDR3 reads CASSEGGLGEKLFF. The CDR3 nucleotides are TGTGCCAGTAGTGAAGGGGGCTTGGGAGAAAAACTGTTTTTT.

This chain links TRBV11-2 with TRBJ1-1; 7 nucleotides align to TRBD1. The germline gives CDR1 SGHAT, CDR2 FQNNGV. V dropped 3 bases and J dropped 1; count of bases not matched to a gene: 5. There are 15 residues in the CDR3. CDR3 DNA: TGTGCCAGCAGCTTCGGGGGACAGAAGAACACTGAAGCTTTCTTT. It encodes CASSFGGQKNTEAFF.

CDR3 sequence reads: CASSHTFRDEQFF. The CDR3 DNA follows: TGTGCCAGCAGCCATACCTTCCGGGATGAGCAGTTCTTC. The rearrangement joins TRBV7-6 to TRBJ2-1; D remains ambiguous. Trimming removed 5 bases from V and 8 bases from J, with 13 bases in between. Germline CDR1 reads SGHVS; CDR2 reads FNYEAQ. CDR3 length equals 13 residues.

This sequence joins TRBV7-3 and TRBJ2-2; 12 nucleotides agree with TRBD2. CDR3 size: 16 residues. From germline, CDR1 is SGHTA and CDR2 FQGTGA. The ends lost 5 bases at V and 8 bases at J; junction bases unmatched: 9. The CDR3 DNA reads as TGTGCCAGCAGCCCTAGCGGGGGGGCCGGAGGTGGGGAGCTGTTTTTT. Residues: CASSPSGGAGGGELFF.

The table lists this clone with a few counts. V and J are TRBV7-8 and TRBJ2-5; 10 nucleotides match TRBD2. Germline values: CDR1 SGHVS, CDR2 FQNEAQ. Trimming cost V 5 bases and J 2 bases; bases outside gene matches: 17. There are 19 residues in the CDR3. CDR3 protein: CASSPEGVAGGRGQETQYF. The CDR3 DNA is TGTGCCAGCAGCCCCGAGGGGGTAGCGGGGGGTAGAGGGCAAGAGACCCAGTACTTC.

CDR3 in DNA: TGCGCCAGCAGCAGTGGACAGAGCTCTGGAAACACCATATATTTT. Translation: CASSSGQSSGNTIYF. The chain combines TRBV5-1 with TRBJ1-3; D perhaps matches TRBD1 (6 bases). V lost 4 bases to trimming and J lost 0 bases, with 11 bases between them. The CDR3 length is 15 residues. Germline V gives CDR1 SGHRS, CDR2 YFSETQ.

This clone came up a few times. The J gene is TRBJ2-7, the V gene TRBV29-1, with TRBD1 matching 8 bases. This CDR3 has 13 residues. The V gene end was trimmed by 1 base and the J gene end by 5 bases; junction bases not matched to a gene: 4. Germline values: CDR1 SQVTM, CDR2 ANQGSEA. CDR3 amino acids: CSVEGAGGNEQYF. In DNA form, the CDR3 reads TGCAGCGTTGAAGGGGCAGGGGGCAACGAGCAGTACTTC.

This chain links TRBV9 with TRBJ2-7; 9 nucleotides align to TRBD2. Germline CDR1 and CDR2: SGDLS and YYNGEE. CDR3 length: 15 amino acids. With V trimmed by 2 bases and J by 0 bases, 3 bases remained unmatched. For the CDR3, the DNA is TGTGCCAGCAGCGTTAGCGGGGGACTCTCCTACGAGCAGTACTTC. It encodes CASSVSGGLSYEQYF.

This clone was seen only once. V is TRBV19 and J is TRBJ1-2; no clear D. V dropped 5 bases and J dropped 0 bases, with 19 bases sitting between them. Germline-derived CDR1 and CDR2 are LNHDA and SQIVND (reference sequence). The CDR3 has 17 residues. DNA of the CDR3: TGTGCCAGTAGTCCACCTTCCAGGAATTCTCCTAACTATGGCTACACCTTC. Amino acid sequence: CASSPPSRNSPNYGYTF. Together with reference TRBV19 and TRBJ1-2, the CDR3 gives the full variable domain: DGGITQSPKYLFRKEGQNVTLSCEQNLNHDAMYWYRQDPGQGLRLIYYSQIVNDFQKGDIAEGYSVSREKKESFPLTVTSAQKNPTAFYLCASSPPSRNSPNYGYTFGSGTRLTVV.

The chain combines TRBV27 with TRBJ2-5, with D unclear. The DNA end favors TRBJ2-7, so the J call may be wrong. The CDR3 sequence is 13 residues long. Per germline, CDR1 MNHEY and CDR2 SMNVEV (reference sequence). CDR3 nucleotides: TGTGCCAGCAGTTTATCCCTGTCCTACGAGCAGTACTTC. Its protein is CASSLSLSYEQYF.

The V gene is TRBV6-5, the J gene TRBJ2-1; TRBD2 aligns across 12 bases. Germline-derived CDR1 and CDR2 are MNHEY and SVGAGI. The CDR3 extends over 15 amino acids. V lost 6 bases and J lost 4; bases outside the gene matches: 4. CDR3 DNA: TGTGCCAGCAGCCCCCTAGCGGGGGGGTACAATGAGCAGTTCTTC. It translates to CASSPLAGGYNEQFF.

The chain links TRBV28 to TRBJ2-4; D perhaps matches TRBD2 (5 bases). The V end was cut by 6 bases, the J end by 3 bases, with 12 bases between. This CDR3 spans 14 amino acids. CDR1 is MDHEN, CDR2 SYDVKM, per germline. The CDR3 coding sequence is TGTGCCAGCAGACGTCCGGGGTTCAAAAACATTCAGTACTTC. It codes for CASRRPGFKNIQYF.

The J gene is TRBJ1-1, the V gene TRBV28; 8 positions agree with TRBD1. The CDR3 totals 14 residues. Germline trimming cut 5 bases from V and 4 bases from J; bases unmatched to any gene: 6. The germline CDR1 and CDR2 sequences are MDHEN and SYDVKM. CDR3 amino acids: CASSTQGAGTEAFF. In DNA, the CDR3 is TGTGCCAGCAGTACGCAGGGGGCGGGCACTGAAGCTTTCTTT.